The next 26 T cell receptor beta chains were all read from a single sample in a study of molecular identifiers for immune sequencing clone quantification. TCRdb called the PCR reads again in MiXCR, with one record for every CDR3 protein. Of under 650,000 distinct CDR3 sequences listed, just under 20% were seen once; the top ten hold approximately 0.9%. The sequencing sample was made of naive CD8+ T cells from blood, with Jurkat cell RNA spiked in. Subset described: FACS-sorted CD8+CD4-CCR7+CD45RA+ naive T cells. Receptors originate from a human donor in good health. Some libraries in this study had Jurkat cell RNA spiked in.

This clonotype came up many times. This chain uses TRBV30 with TRBJ2-1, with TRBD2 as a possible D gene (6 bases). The germline gives CDR1 GTSNPN, CDR2 SVGIG (reference sequence). V lost 3 bases and J 0 bases, leaving 9 bases between the germline ends. CDR3 length: 14 residues. The CDR3 sequence: CAWRGLSSYNEQFF. As DNA, the CDR3 is TGTGCCTGGAGGGGACTGAGCTCCTACAATGAGCAGTTCTTC.

This clonotype was detected many times. The gene calls are TRBV29-1 and TRBJ1-3; D call uncertain. Trimming took 3 bases from V and 1 from J, leaving 16 bases between them. The CDR3 contains 16 residues. The germline CDR1 and CDR2 sequences are SQVTM and ANQGSEA. This chain's CDR3 is CSVEGDGDRSGNTIYF. The CDR3 DNA sequence: TGCAGCGTTGAGGGTGACGGGGATCGATCTGGAAACACCATATATTTT.

DNA for the CDR3: TGTGCCAGCAGCGTAGGTGGGGAGGACCAGCAGTACTTC. Translation: CASSVGGEDQQYF. The chain has TRBV9 and TRBJ2-7; TRBD2 is a possible D gene (6 bases). CDR1 is SGDLS, CDR2 YYNGEE, per germline. V was shortened by 0 bases and J by 8 bases, with 12 bases between the two germline ends. The CDR3 is 13 amino acids.

This clonotype was recorded at least ten times. The chain carries TRBV29-1 and TRBJ2-5, with a possible D match to TRBD2 (5 bases). The CDR3 loop spans 11 amino acids. Trimming stripped 3 bases from V and 5 bases from J, with 7 bases between. Germline lookup yields CDR1 SQVTM and CDR2 ANQGSEA. The CDR3 here is CSVDPGETQYF. Here the CDR3 DNA reads TGCAGCGTTGATCCGGGGGAGACCCAGTACTTC. The full variable domain, in which reference TRBV29-1 and TRBJ2-5 provide the parts outside the CDR3, is SAVISQKPSRDICQRGTSLTIQCQVDSQVTMMFWYRQQPGQSLTLIATANQGSEATYESGFVIDKFPISRPNLTFSTLTVSNMSPEDSSIYLCSVDPGETQYFGPGTRLLVL.

The chain carries TRBV6-5 and TRBJ2-2; the D gene is possibly TRBD2 (6 bases). This CDR3 comprises 16 residues. The V gene's germline CDR1 is MNHEY and CDR2 SVGAGI. Trimming took off 7 bases at V and 1 base at J, with 16 bases between the two ends. The CDR3 here is CASTQGVSGNTGELFF. Here the CDR3 DNA reads TGTGCCAGCACTCAAGGAGTTAGCGGGAACACCGGGGAGCTGTTTTTT.

This clonotype was found a few times. V and J are TRBV9 and TRBJ2-3, with D possibly matching TRBD2 (6 bases). The CDR3 consists of 16 residues. Germline-derived CDR1 and CDR2 are SGDLS and YYNGEE. Trimming left V 4 bases short and J 4 bases short, with 19 bases between. The CDR3 reads CASSPTHLGGADTQYF. CDR3 DNA sequence: TGTGCCAGCAGCCCCACGCACCTCGGGGGAGCAGATACGCAGTATTTT.

This chain joins TRBV6-1 and TRBJ1-5; D unclear. Trimming cost V 1 base and J 10 bases, with 20 bases left between them. There are 16 residues in the CDR3. Germline V gene lookup returns CDR1 MNHNS and CDR2 SASEGT. CDR3 nucleotide sequence: TGTGCCAGCAGTGAAGAGGTCACCTACCCTCTTGAACCCCAGCATTTT. Protein sequence: CASSEEVTYPLEPQHF.

This clonotype has a handful of counts. V usage is TRBV12-3 or TRBV12-4 and J usage is TRBJ1-6; no definite D call. The CDR3 sequence is 14 residues long. The V gene lost 3 bases and the J gene lost 9 bases, with 12 bases spanning the gap. The CDR3 bases are TGTGCCAGCAGTTTGGCGGGGTGGGTTTCACCCCTCCACTTT. This gives the protein CASSLAGWVSPLHF.

This clonotype was found many times. The rearrangement links TRBV30 to TRBJ1-6; D is unresolved. Trimming stripped 3 bases from V and 9 bases from J, with 9 bases between. The CDR3 sequence is 12 residues long. Germline CDR1 reads GTSNPN; CDR2 reads SVGIG (reference sequence). CDR3 in DNA: TGTGCCTGGAGGATTTGGGTTTCACCCCTCCACTTT. Encoded protein: CAWRIWVSPLHF.

The DNA for the CDR3 is TGTGCCATCAGTGTAACGGGACTAGCGGGGGGGTCAGATACGCAGTATTTT. Protein product: CAISVTGLAGGSDTQYF. The chain uses TRBV10-3 and TRBJ2-3; 16 positions agree with TRBD2. This CDR3 comprises 17 residues. CDR1 is ENHRY, CDR2 SYGVKD, per germline. The trim removed 4 bases at V and 4 bases at J, leaving 5 bases unmatched.

This chain connects TRBV6-5 to TRBJ1-5; D not resolved. Germline-derived CDR1 and CDR2 are MNHEY and SVGAGI. V lost 0 bases and J lost 6, with 21 bases in between. This CDR3 comprises 18 residues. The CDR3: CASSYSVVNWGHSQPQHF. In DNA, the CDR3 is TGTGCCAGCAGTTACTCGGTGGTAAATTGGGGTCACAGTCAGCCCCAGCATTTT.

J is TRBJ2-7 and V is TRBV19; TRBD2 is a possible D gene (5 bases). The CDR3 is 14 amino acids. CDR1 and CDR2 from the germline V gene are LNHDA and SQIVND (reference sequence). With 3 bases removed from V and 2 bases from J, the gap between germline ends came to 11 bases. CDR3 loop: CASSISGTAYEQYF. The CDR3 region has the DNA TGTGCCAGTAGTATTTCGGGAACCGCCTACGAGCAGTACTTC.

A remark on this clonotype: This sequence may be a read error, since a much larger clone differs from it by one base. The chain carries TRBV6-5 and TRBJ1-5; 7 bases align to TRBD1. The CDR3 is 18 amino acids. J was trimmed by 0 bases and V by 6 bases; bases with no gene match: 14. The germline gives CDR1 MNHEY, CDR2 SVGAGI. The CDR3 here is CASRRNPGTDYSNQPQHF. CDR3 in DNA: TGTGCCAGCAGACGGAACCCAGGGACAGACTATAGCAATCAGCCCCAGCATTTT.

This clonotype was counted at least ten times. The rearrangement uses TRBV27 and TRBJ2-3, with D tentatively TRBD2 (5 bases). The CDR3 has 16 residues. Between the trimmed V and J ends, which lost 3 bases and 0 bases, there was a span of 13 bases. CDR1 is MNHEY, CDR2 SMNVEV, per germline (reference sequence). DNA for the CDR3: TGTGCCAGCAGTTTTTTGAGGGTAACTAGCACAGATACGCAGTATTTT. It translates to CASSFLRVTSTDTQYF.

The chain carries TRBV4-1 and TRBJ2-7; D assignment may be TRBD1 or TRBD2 (5 bases each). CDR1 is MGHRA and CDR2 is YSYEKL in the germline V gene. Trimming pared 5 bases from V and 0 bases from J, leaving 14 bases between. There are 15 residues in the CDR3. The CDR3 region has the DNA TGCGCCAGCAGCGTCCGGGACCGACCCTCCTACGAGCAGTACTTC. It yields the protein CASSVRDRPSYEQYF.

Points on this clonotype: It may be a read error: a sequence one base away is much more abundant. Because the CDR3 is missing its conserved closing phenylalanine or tryptophan, this is likely a read error. This chain connects TRBV20-1 to TRBJ2-7, with 7 bases fitting TRBD1. The ends lost 4 bases at V and 2 bases at J; junction bases unmatched: 5. There are 13 residues in the CDR3. Looked up from germline, CDR1 is DFQATT and CDR2 is SNEGSKA (reference sequence). The CDR3: CSAKQGFAYEQYL. CDR3 in DNA: TGCAGTGCTAAACAGGGGTTTGCCTACGAGCAGTACCTC.

This clonotype was seen ten or more times. J is TRBJ2-3 and V is TRBV6-2 or TRBV6-3; D gene ambiguous. The V end lost 0 bases, the J end lost 3 bases, and 13 bases lay between the germline ends. CDR1 is MNHEY and CDR2 is SVGEGT in the germline V gene. CDR3 size: 16 residues. CDR3 DNA sequence: TGTGCCAGCAGTTACTCGATTGAGAAGGTAACAGATACGCAGTATTTT. Its protein product is CASSYSIEKVTDTQYF.

This clonotype was seen ten or more times. This chain uses TRBV28 with TRBJ2-1, with a weak D call TRBD2 (6 bases). V was pared by 4 bases and J by 3 bases, with 10 bases between. There are 14 residues in the CDR3. Germline lookup yields CDR1 MDHEN and CDR2 SYDVKM. Written as DNA, the CDR3 is TGTGCCAGCAGTTATCTAGCGCTCTACAATGAGCAGTTCTTC. This sequence encodes CASSYLALYNEQFF.

This clonotype has at least ten counts. The chain recombines TRBV7-2 with TRBJ1-1; weak D call: TRBD1 (5 bases). CDR1 is SGHTA and CDR2 is FQGNSA in the germline V gene. The ends were cut back, 2 bases at V and 2 bases at J, with 12 bases in the middle. There are 15 residues in the CDR3. In DNA, the CDR3 is TGTGCCAGCAGCTTATGGGCACAGGTCAACACTGAAGCTTTCTTT. Translation gives CASSLWAQVNTEAFF. Combining the CDR3 with reference TRBV7-2 and TRBJ1-1 gives the whole variable domain GAGVSQSPSNKVTEKGKDVELRCDPISGHTALYWYRQSLGQGLEFLIYFQGNSAPDKSGLPSDRFSAERTGGSVSTLTIQRTQQEDSAVYLCASSLWAQVNTEAFFGQGTRLTVV.

As regards this clonotype: A much larger clone lies a single base off, so this may be a read error. The V gene is TRBV7-2, the J gene TRBJ1-1; 7 bases match TRBD1. The germline V gene encodes CDR1 SGHTA and CDR2 FQGNSA. With 6 bases clipped from V and 10 bases from J, the junction kept 11 bases outside the gene matches. The length of the CDR3 is 13 residues. The CDR3 DNA follows: TGTGCCAGCAGGGAGAGAGGGGGCATCGCAGCTTTCTTT. It translates to CASRERGGIAAFF.

The table lists this clonotype with a few counts. This clone may be a read error of a much larger clone one base away. V usage is TRBV5-4 and J usage is TRBJ2-5; 11 bases are shared with TRBD2. Looked up from germline, CDR1 is SGHNT and CDR2 is YYREEE (reference sequence). This CDR3 comprises 15 residues. Trimming took 7 bases from V and 2 from J; bases not matched to a gene: 7. The CDR3 is CASGPGLADQETQYF. The CDR3 DNA sequence: TGTGCCAGCGGCCCGGGACTAGCGGATCAAGAGACCCAGTACTTC.

This clonotype was seen ten or more times. This chain links TRBV20-1 with TRBJ2-3, with TRBD2 identical over 12 bases. The CDR3 covers 17 residues. In germline, CDR1 is DFQATT, CDR2 SNEGSKA (reference sequence). After removal of 1 base from V and 2 bases from J, the junction contained 7 bases not matched to a gene. Here the CDR3 reads CSARVLLAGGLTDTQYF. CDR3 bases: TGCAGTGCTAGAGTTTTACTAGCGGGAGGACTCACAGATACGCAGTATTTT.

There are a few counts of this clonotype. V gene TRBV20-1 combines with J gene TRBJ2-7; D assignment may be TRBD1 or TRBD2 (5 bases each). CDR3 length equals 12 residues. Germline CDR1 is DFQATT and CDR2 is SNEGSKA (reference sequence). Between the trimmed V and J ends, which lost 7 bases and 3 bases, there was a span of 13 bases. CDR3 sequence reads: CSVPGPSYEQYF. CDR3 DNA sequence: TGCAGTGTACCGGGACCTAGCTACGAGCAGTACTTC.

The sample holds many counts of this clonotype. The chain uses TRBV7-9 and TRBJ2-3; a weak D match, TRBD1 (5 bases). The germline V and J ends were trimmed by 1 base and 4 bases, with 15 bases remaining between them. Germline V gives CDR1 SEHNR, CDR2 FQNEAQ (reference sequence). This CDR3 contains 16 residues. CDR3 amino acids: CASSLVLRAGADTQYF. CDR3 bases: TGTGCCAGCAGCTTAGTCCTCAGGGCTGGGGCAGATACGCAGTATTTT.

V and J are TRBV10-3 and TRBJ2-7; D is possibly TRBD1 (6 bases). This CDR3 has 14 amino acids. The V gene's germline CDR1 is ENHRY and CDR2 SYGVKD. The germline V and J ends were trimmed by 4 bases and 6 bases, with 16 bases remaining between them. The CDR3 spells CAISATGQTSEQYF. For the CDR3, the DNA is TGTGCCATCAGTGCAACAGGACAGACATCCGAGCAGTACTTC.

This clonotype was counted at least ten times. V and J are TRBV20-1 and TRBJ2-3; D ambiguous. The CDR3 consists of 14 residues. CDR1 is DFQATT, CDR2 SNEGSKA, per germline (reference sequence). V was pared by 6 bases and J by 5 bases, with 18 bases between. CDR3 sequence reads: CSAPYLDPVDTQYF. In nucleotides, the CDR3 is TGCAGTGCCCCATACTTGGACCCCGTAGATACGCAGTATTTT.